The 27 T cell receptor beta chains below come from one sample, sequenced in a study of CD8 T cells in ankylosing spondylitis. Via MiXCR, TCRdb re-called the 5' RACE reads, giving one row per CDR3 protein. The sample contains hundreds of thousands of distinct CDR3 sequences, over 9.5% of which appear only once. Overall study results and limits: One TCR beta motif, made up of fewer than 10 highly homologous variants, appeared characteristic of ankylosing spondylitis blood.

Their antigen targets remain unknown. Source material: blood, either unsorted or a sorted T cell fraction (not recorded which). The receptor source for this set is a male donor with ankylosing spondylitis.

CDR3 nucleotide sequence: TGTGCCAGCAGCCCTCTCCTAGCTTCGGATACGCAGTATTTT. It yields the protein CASSPLLASDTQYF. This rearrangement joins TRBV7-9 to TRBJ2-3; possible D gene TRBD2, 5 bases. The CDR3 sequence is 14 residues long. Looked up from germline, CDR1 is SEHNR and CDR2 is FQNEAQ (reference sequence). V lost 5 bases, J lost 6 bases, and 15 bases lay in between.

This clonotype was detected only a few times. The chain links TRBV29-1 to TRBJ1-1; 7 bases match TRBD1. Germline trimming cut 7 bases from V and 5 bases from J; bases unmatched to any gene: 7. The CDR3 has 12 residues. The germline V gene encodes CDR1 SQVTM and CDR2 ANQGSEA. The CDR3: CSGAGGETEAFF. CDR3 coding DNA: TGCAGCGGAGCAGGGGGTGAGACTGAAGCTTTCTTT.

J is TRBJ1-3 and V is TRBV4-3, with D unclear. Germline CDR1 LGHNA, CDR2 YSLEER. V was shortened by 0 bases and J by 0 bases, with 12 bases between the two germline ends. The CDR3 loop spans 17 amino acids. CDR3 sequence (DNA): TGCGCCAGCAGCCAAGATCGAGGCAGGACCTCTGGAAACACCATATATTTT. It specifies CASSQDRGRTSGNTIYF.

This clonotype was picked up many times. The chain employs TRBV29-1 and TRBJ1-1; D may be TRBD1 (6 bases). V was shortened by 4 bases and J by 5 bases, with 11 bases between the two germline ends. This CDR3 spans 12 amino acids. Germline V gives CDR1 SQVTM, CDR2 ANQGSEA. The CDR3 DNA sequence: TGCAGCGTTGTAGGGGGAGGGACTGAAGCTTTCTTT. It yields the protein CSVVGGGTEAFF.

There are many counts of this clonotype. At one end, the junction sequence differs from germline, possibly due to a read error. This rearrangement joins TRBV5-1 to TRBJ2-1, with D possibly matching TRBD2 (5 bases). Germline CDR1 SGHRS, CDR2 YFSETQ. The CDR3 covers 15 residues. CDR3 bases: TGTGCCAGCAGCTTACGGGATAGCTCCTACAATGAGCAGTTCTTC. Translating it yields CASSLRDSSYNEQFF.

The chain joins TRBV20-1 to TRBJ1-6, with D unclear. The V end lost 0 bases, the J end lost 0 bases, and 6 bases lay between the germline ends. The CDR3 contains 15 residues. The germline V gene encodes CDR1 DFQATT and CDR2 SNEGSKA (reference sequence). The CDR3 spells CSARDIGSYNSPLHF. Written as DNA, the CDR3 is TGCAGTGCTAGAGATATAGGCTCCTATAATTCACCCCTCCACTTT.

This clonotype was detected only a few times. The CDR3 spells CASSHPPRGQGRPLYNEQFF. CDR3 nucleotide sequence: TGTGCCAGCAGCCATCCCCCGAGGGGACAGGGGCGACCCCTCTACAATGAGCAGTTCTTC. The chain carries TRBV11-2 and TRBJ2-1, with 10 positions matching TRBD1. The V gene's germline CDR1 is SGHAT and CDR2 FQNNGV. CDR3 length equals 20 residues. J gave up 3 bases and V 5 bases, and 19 bases lay outside the gene matches.

There are many counts of this clonotype. The rearrangement joins TRBV20-1 to TRBJ1-5; no firm D call. This CDR3 has 12 residues. V was cut by 1 base and J by 7 bases, with 8 bases left in between. Germline CDR1 is DFQATT and CDR2 is SNEGSKA (reference sequence). The CDR3 DNA reads as TGCAGTGCTAGAGCCCCGGGGCAGCCCCAGCATTTT. The encoded protein is CSARAPGQPQHF.

This clonotype was seen only a few times. The J gene is TRBJ2-5, the V gene TRBV12-3 or TRBV12-4; D perhaps matches TRBD1 (7 bases). The V end was cut by 5 bases, the J end by 8 bases, with 21 bases between. The CDR3 has 15 residues. The CDR3 sequence is CASSTRQGGVETQYF. The CDR3 DNA is TGTGCCAGCAGTACCAGACAGGGAGGAGTGGAAACCCAGTACTTC.

CDR3 coding DNA: TGCGCCAGCAGCTTAACGCGGGGGAGCACAGATACGCAGTATTTT. This encodes CASSLTRGSTDTQYF. This chain links TRBV5-1 with TRBJ2-3; 7 bases are a match to TRBD2. This CDR3 region has 15 residues. The junction had 3 bases not matched to a gene; V was cut back by 2 bases and J by 0 bases. Germline CDR1 SGHRS, CDR2 YFSETQ.

In this sample, this clonotype turned up a few times. This chain connects TRBV10-3 to TRBJ1-5; 10 bases are a match to TRBD1. The CDR3 spans 14 residues. Trimming took 5 bases from V and 7 from J; bases not matched to a gene: 5. Germline CDR1 is ENHRY and CDR2 is SYGVKD. The DNA of the CDR3 is TGTGCCATCAGTAAGACAGGGGGCTGGCAGCCCCAGCATTTT. This codes for CAISKTGGWQPQHF.

The chain carries TRBV12-3 or TRBV12-4 and TRBJ2-3; 7 bases align to TRBD2. With V trimmed by 6 bases and J by 3 bases, 12 bases remained unmatched. This CDR3 has 16 residues. In nucleotides, the CDR3 is TGTGCCAGCAGAATATGGGGGGGGTCTGGGACAGATACGCAGTATTTT. Protein product: CASRIWGGSGTDTQYF.

This clonotype was seen a few times. This chain links TRBV30 with TRBJ1-5, with a possible D match to TRBD1 (6 bases). CDR3 length equals 12 residues. V was shortened by 4 bases and J by 7 bases, with 11 bases between the two germline ends. Per germline, CDR1 GTSNPN and CDR2 SVGIG (reference sequence). The CDR3 sequence: CAWTTGEQPQHF. The CDR3 nucleotides are TGTGCCTGGACGACAGGAGAACAGCCCCAGCATTTT. The variable domain in full, completed from reference TRBV30 and TRBJ1-5, reads SQTIHQWPATLVQPVGSPLSLECTVEGTSNPNLYWYRQAAGRGLQLLFYSVGIGQISSEVPQNLSASRPQDRQFILSSKKLLLSDSGFYLCAWTTGEQPQHFGDGTRLSIL.

This clonotype was recorded many times. The chain employs TRBV9 and TRBJ2-5, with D possibly being TRBD1 (5 bases). V lost 0 bases and J 4 bases, leaving 10 bases between the germline ends. Germline V gives CDR1 SGDLS, CDR2 YYNGEE. The CDR3 loop spans 14 amino acids. The CDR3 bases are TGTGCCAGCAGCGTAGAGATTAGGGGAGAGACCCAGTACTTC. Encoded protein: CASSVEIRGETQYF.

This chain links TRBV10-3 with TRBJ1-2; 7 bases are shared with TRBD1. In germline, CDR1 is ENHRY, CDR2 SYGVKD. CDR3 length: 14 residues. V lost 7 bases and J lost 3; bases outside the gene matches: 8. The CDR3 nucleotides read TGTGCCATCAAAAACAGGACAGGACACTATGGCTACACCTTC. It yields the protein CAIKNRTGHYGYTF.

V and J are TRBV6-6 and TRBJ2-2; D uncertain. With 2 bases removed from V and 6 bases from J, the gap between germline ends came to 7 bases. Germline V gene lookup returns CDR1 MNHNY and CDR2 SVGAGI (reference sequence). The CDR3 has 13 amino acids. CDR3 sequence reads: CASSYRVAGELFF. The CDR3 DNA follows: TGTGCCAGCAGTTACAGGGTTGCCGGGGAGCTGTTTTTT.

This chain uses TRBV2 with TRBJ1-4; TRBD1 matches at 7 bases. The V and J ends lost 4 bases and 8 bases, in that order; junction bases with no gene match: 7. This CDR3 contains 14 residues. Germline values: CDR1 SNHLY, CDR2 FYNNEI. CDR3 nucleotides: TGTGCCAGCAGTGTAGGGGGCAATGGGGAAAAACTGTTTTTT. This codes for CASSVGGNGEKLFF.

This clonotype was detected ten times or more. The chain has TRBV7-9 and TRBJ1-6; D unclear. The germline V gene has CDR1 SEHNR and CDR2 FQNEAQ (reference sequence). The CDR3 is 17 amino acids. V lost 2 bases to trimming and J lost 4 bases, with 15 bases between them. The chain's CDR3 is CASSLPVSTAYNSPLHF. The CDR3 DNA reads as TGTGCCAGCAGCTTACCTGTTTCTACAGCTTATAATTCACCCCTCCACTTT.

This clonotype was observed many times. The J gene is TRBJ2-7, the V gene TRBV6-2 or TRBV6-3; possibly TRBD2 for D (5 bases). Trimming left V 6 bases short and J 0 bases short, with 12 bases between. CDR1 and CDR2 (germline): MNHEY, SVGEGT. The CDR3 is 14 residues long. For the CDR3, the DNA is TGTGCCAGCAGGATGAGGGTCGGCTCCTACGAGCAGTACTTC. Residues: CASRMRVGSYEQYF.

This clonotype was found many times. V gene TRBV5-1 combines with J gene TRBJ2-7; possibly TRBD1 for D (6 bases). CDR3 length equals 14 residues. In germline, CDR1 is SGHRS, CDR2 YFSETQ. The germline V and J ends were trimmed by 0 bases and 7 bases, with 14 bases remaining between them. This CDR3 is CASSLVPGQPEQYF. DNA of the CDR3: TGCGCCAGCAGCTTGGTCCCAGGACAGCCAGAGCAGTACTTC.

This clonotype has at least ten counts. The chain joins TRBV20-1 to TRBJ1-2, with a possible D match to TRBD1 (5 bases). V was cut by 1 base and J by 0 bases, with 6 bases left in between. There are 13 residues in the CDR3. CDR1 is DFQATT and CDR2 is SNEGSKA in the germline V gene (reference sequence). CDR3 sequence (DNA): TGCAGTGCTAGAGGACAGACTAACTATGGCTACACCTTC. Translated, it gives CSARGQTNYGYTF.

The chain has TRBV5-1 and TRBJ2-7, with D maybe TRBD1 (5 bases). Germline lookup yields CDR1 SGHRS and CDR2 YFSETQ. This CDR3 has 16 residues. Trimming removed 0 bases at V and 2 bases at J, with 15 bases between. CDR3 in amino acids: CASSLGWLTGAYEQYF. CDR3 in DNA: TGCGCCAGCAGCTTGGGTTGGTTAACAGGCGCCTACGAGCAGTACTTC.

This clonotype came up a few times. The rearrangement joins TRBV6-2 or TRBV6-3 to TRBJ1-4; 10 bases match TRBD1. The CDR3 loop spans 14 amino acids. Trimming took 6 bases from V and 11 from J; bases not matched to a gene: 9. CDR1 and CDR2 from the germline V gene are MNHEY and SVGEGT. The CDR3 spells CASSFPDRGEKLFF. Here the CDR3 DNA reads TGTGCCAGCAGCTTTCCGGACAGGGGGGAGAAACTGTTTTTT.

A remark on this clonotype: A clone one base away is much larger, so this may be a read error. The CDR3 spells CASSLEMAALPKDYGYTF. CDR3 in DNA: TGTGCCAGCAGTTTAGAGATGGCAGCCTTACCTAAGGATTATGGCTACACCTTC. The genes are TRBV12-3 or TRBV12-4 and TRBJ1-2; D is uncertain. The CDR3 loop spans 18 amino acids. V lost 1 base, J lost 5 bases, and 23 bases lay in between.

This clonotype occurred a few times. The chain is built from TRBV11-2 and TRBJ2-1, with 12 bases identical to TRBD2. This CDR3 region has 16 residues. V gave up 4 bases and J gave up 7 bases; unmatched junction bases: 8. Germline-derived CDR1 and CDR2 are SGHAT and FQNNGV. Written as DNA, the CDR3 is TGTGCCAGCAGCTCCCTAGCGGGAGGGCCCGTAAATGAGCAGTTCTTC. Its translation: CASSSLAGGPVNEQFF.

The rearrangement joins TRBV20-1 to TRBJ2-3; 9 nucleotides align to TRBD2. The CDR3 spans 15 residues. Germline CDR1 is DFQATT and CDR2 is SNEGSKA (reference sequence). Trimming at V came to 3 bases and at J to 1 base, leaving 5 bases not matched to a gene. The CDR3 sequence is CSARSSGSGTDTQYF. For the CDR3, the DNA is TGCAGTGCTAGGAGTAGCGGGAGCGGCACAGATACGCAGTATTTT.

The chain recombines TRBV4-1 with TRBJ2-2, with no clear D. In germline, CDR1 is MGHRA, CDR2 YSYEKL. V shed 2 bases and J shed 0 bases, with 16 bases lying between them. CDR3 size: 18 residues. The chain's CDR3 is CASSQPLIIPANTGELFF. In DNA form, the CDR3 reads TGCGCCAGCAGCCAACCTCTCATTATACCCGCGAACACCGGGGAGCTGTTTTTT.